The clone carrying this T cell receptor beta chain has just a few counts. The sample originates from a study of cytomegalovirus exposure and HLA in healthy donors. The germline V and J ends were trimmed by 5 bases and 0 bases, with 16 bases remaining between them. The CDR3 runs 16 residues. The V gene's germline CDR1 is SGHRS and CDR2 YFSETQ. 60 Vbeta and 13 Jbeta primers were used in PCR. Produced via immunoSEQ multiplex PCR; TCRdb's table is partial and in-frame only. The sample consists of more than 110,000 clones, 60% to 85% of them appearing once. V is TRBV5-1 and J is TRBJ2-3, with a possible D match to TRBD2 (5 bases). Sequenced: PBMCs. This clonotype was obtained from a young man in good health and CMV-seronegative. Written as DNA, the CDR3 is TGCGCCAGCAGAGAACTAGGGTCCTCTAGCACAGATACGCAGTATTTT. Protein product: CASRELGSSSTDTQYF.